Presented here are 17 T cell receptor beta chains from one specimen sequenced in a study of CDR3 diversity in severe acne. TCRdb reanalysed the PCR reads using MiXCR and keeps one entry per CDR3 protein. The sample holds some 90,000 distinct CDR3 sequences, around 54% seen once. Sequencing was performed on blood. The receptors here all came from a male donor with severe acne vulgaris.

This clonotype was detected only a few times. This chain uses TRBV29-1 with TRBJ2-7; the D call may be TRBD1 or TRBD2 (5 bases each). The CDR3 sequence is 12 residues long. Germline CDR1 is SQVTM and CDR2 is ANQGSEA. CDR3 nucleotide sequence: TGCAGTGGTGGGGGAGCTCCTTACGAGCAGTACTTC. It is translated as CSGGGAPYEQYF.

This clonotype was seen only once. The chain combines TRBV5-1 with TRBJ2-2, with D hard to call. V was shortened by 2 bases and J by 5 bases, with 7 bases between the two germline ends. Germline loops: CDR1 SGHRS, CDR2 YFSETQ. The CDR3 is 13 amino acids. CDR3 amino acids: CASSLHATGELFF. CDR3 DNA sequence: TGCGCCAGCAGCTTACATGCAACCGGGGAGCTGTTTTTT.

This clonotype has a count of ten or more. This rearrangement joins TRBV30 to TRBJ1-5, with unresolved D. V was shortened by 0 bases and J by 6 bases, with 18 bases between the two germline ends. The germline CDR1 and CDR2 sequences are GTSNPN and SVGIG (reference sequence). This CDR3 comprises 16 residues. The CDR3 spells CAWSVFGIGIRQPQHF. CDR3 DNA: TGTGCCTGGAGTGTATTTGGAATTGGGATACGTCAGCCCCAGCATTTT. The complete variable domain, with remaining parts taken from reference TRBV30 and TRBJ1-5, reads SQTIHQWPATLVQPVGSPLSLECTVEGTSNPNLYWYRQAAGRGLQLLFYSVGIGQISSEVPQNLSASRPQDRQFILSSKKLLLSDSGFYLCAWSVFGIGIRQPQHFGDGTRLSIL.

This clonotype was counted many times. V usage is TRBV7-2 and J usage is TRBJ2-5; TRBD2 might be the D (5 bases). CDR1 SGHTA and CDR2 FQGNSA come from the germline V gene. V was cut by 6 bases and J by 5 bases, with 19 bases left in between. The CDR3 is 15 residues long. The CDR3 DNA sequence: TGTGCCAGCAGTAAGAGGGAAAAGTTCTGGGAGACCCAGTACTTC. Its protein is CASSKREKFWETQYF.

In its sample, this clonotype was seen once. This chain uses TRBV20-1 with TRBJ1-5; D gene unclear. Germline values: CDR1 DFQATT, CDR2 SNEGSKA (reference sequence). V lost 1 base and J 14 bases, leaving 21 bases between the germline ends. This CDR3 comprises 14 residues. Here the CDR3 DNA reads TGCAGTGCTAGAGTCCGGACTAGCCAGCGGTACGAGCATTTT. Its protein is CSARVRTSQRYEHF.

The chain links TRBV19 to TRBJ2-7, with TRBD1 matching 9 bases. The CDR3 is 14 residues long. Germline assignment: CDR1 LNHDA and CDR2 SQIVND (reference sequence). The trim removed 9 bases at V and 4 bases at J, leaving 10 bases unmatched. This CDR3 is CASRIGQGNYEQYF. CDR3 sequence (DNA): TGTGCCAGCAGAATAGGACAGGGGAATTACGAGCAGTACTTC.

Only a few counts were recorded for this clonotype. The CDR3 DNA reads as TGCAGTGCTAGTCACCGGCGGGGGGCCTACGAGCAGTACTTC. It specifies CSASHRRGAYEQYF. The rearrangement uses TRBV20-1 and TRBJ2-7; the match to TRBD2 covers 8 bases. V shed 3 bases and J 2 bases; nucleotides not matched to a gene: 6. Germline CDR1 is DFQATT and CDR2 is SNEGSKA (reference sequence). This CDR3 has 14 amino acids.

This clonotype was seen ten or more times. V and J are TRBV20-1 and TRBJ2-7, with 7 bases that match TRBD2. Trimming took 3 bases from V and 1 from J; bases not matched to a gene: 9. Germline CDR1 and CDR2: DFQATT and SNEGSKA (reference sequence). This CDR3 is built from 15 residues. CDR3 in DNA: TGCAGTGCTAGTGGGGGAAAGCGGGGATCCTACGAGCAGTACTTC. Its protein product is CSASGGKRGSYEQYF.

In its sample, this clonotype was seen many times. The chain carries TRBV11-2 and TRBJ2-7; D unclear. Trimming pared 0 bases from V and 6 bases from J, leaving 15 bases between. This CDR3 is 15 amino acids long. CDR1 is SGHAT and CDR2 is FQNNGV in the germline V gene. The CDR3 DNA sequence: TGTGCCAGCAGCTTAGACAGTCCTAATTATAGCGAGCAGTACTTC. Protein sequence: CASSLDSPNYSEQYF.

This clonotype is categorized as medium-sized. This chain joins TRBV6-5 and TRBJ2-7, with D uncertain. Deletions cut 5 bases from V and 2 bases from J, with 16 bases between. CDR1 is MNHEY, CDR2 SVGAGI, per germline. The CDR3 consists of 15 residues. The CDR3 coding sequence is TGTGCCAGCAGTCTCGGCTCCCCACAGACCTACGAGCAGTACTTC. It is translated as CASSLGSPQTYEQYF.

The chain uses TRBV28 and TRBJ1-2; D might be TRBD1 (6 bases). CDR3 size: 11 residues. The germline V gene encodes CDR1 MDHEN and CDR2 SYDVKM. Trimming pared 4 bases from V and 8 bases from J, leaving 8 bases between. The CDR3 reads CASSSQGGYTF. In DNA form, the CDR3 reads TGTGCCAGCAGTTCACAGGGAGGCTACACCTTC.

The CDR3 is CATSDGTSGSTDTQYF. Here the CDR3 DNA reads TGTGCCACCAGTGATGGGACTAGCGGGAGCACAGATACGCAGTATTTT. The genes are TRBV15 and TRBJ2-3; 12 bases align to TRBD2. CDR1 and CDR2 (germline): LNHNV, YYDKDF (reference sequence). This CDR3 contains 16 residues. With V trimmed by 6 bases and J by 0 bases, 4 bases remained unmatched.

J is TRBJ2-7 and V is TRBV25-1; D remains unclear. The CDR3 loop spans 11 amino acids. CDR1 MGHDK and CDR2 SYGVNS come from the germline V gene. V was shortened by 6 bases and J by 4 bases, with 7 bases between the two germline ends. In DNA form, the CDR3 reads TGTGCCAGCAGAGACAAATACGAGCAGTACTTC. This translates into CASRDKYEQYF.

The chain recombines TRBV25-1 with TRBJ1-2; 10 bases line up with TRBD1. V was pared by 4 bases and J by 7 bases, with 3 bases of the junction left unmatched. Germline CDR1 is MGHDK and CDR2 is SYGVNS. This CDR3 region has 13 residues. The CDR3 DNA is TGTGCCAGCAGTGCAGGGACAGGGGTTGGCTACACCTTC. It encodes CASSAGTGVGYTF.

As concerns this clonotype: A much larger clone lies one base from this, so it may be a read error. The conserved phenylalanine or tryptophan is not found at the CDR3 terminus, so this likely reflects a read error. The chain is built from TRBV5-6 and TRBJ2-2; D remains ambiguous. The CDR3 covers 12 residues. V dropped 1 base and J dropped 5 bases, with 3 bases sitting between them. Germline assignment: CDR1 SGHDT and CDR2 YYEEEE. CDR3 nucleotide sequence: TGTGCCAGCAGCTTGTGGACCGGGGAGCTGTTTTAT. Protein product: CASSLWTGELFY.

The genes are TRBV19 and TRBJ2-1; TRBD2 matches at 9 bases. Germline-derived CDR1 and CDR2 are LNHDA and SQIVND (reference sequence). This CDR3 has 14 residues. The ends lost 9 bases at V and 6 bases at J; junction bases unmatched: 9. The CDR3 coding sequence is TGTGCCAGGGAGGCTAGCGGGACGGGCAATGAGCAGTTCTTC. Its translation: CAREASGTGNEQFF.

CDR3 nucleotides: TGTGCCAGCAGCTTAGTAGCGGGCCTCTCCTACGAGCAGTACTTC. Translated: CASSLVAGLSYEQYF. V and J are TRBV7-3 and TRBJ2-7, with 7 bases lining up with TRBD2. The J segment lost 0 bases and the V segment lost 2 bases, leaving 4 bases of the junction unmatched. Germline V gives CDR1 SGHTA, CDR2 FQGTGA. The CDR3 extends over 15 amino acids.